The 27 T cell receptor beta chains reported below all come from one sample, sequenced in a study of blood T cell repertoires in COVID-19. Sequencing used immunoSEQ multiplex PCR; TCRdb keeps in-frame clones, though not all of them. The table has more than 25,000 clones, about 94% seen once. The sample was peripheral blood. These receptors all stem from a human donor with active COVID-19. The donor label of this sample is uncertain.

The chain joins TRBV5-1 to TRBJ1-3; D possibly corresponds to TRBD1 (5 bases). Germline V gene lookup returns CDR1 SGHRS and CDR2 YFSETQ. Between the trimmed V and J ends, which lost 4 bases and 0 bases, there was a span of 11 bases. The CDR3 loop spans 15 amino acids. The CDR3 coding sequence is TGCGCCAGCAGCCCTTTAGACAGCTCTGGAAACACCATATATTTT. Amino acid sequence: CASSPLDSSGNTIYF.

The V and J genes are TRBV10-2 and TRBJ2-3, with D perhaps matching TRBD1 (6 bases). The CDR3 totals 15 residues. Trimming took 6 bases from V and 4 from J, leaving 17 bases between them. Germline values: CDR1 WSHSY, CDR2 SAAADI. The DNA of the CDR3 is TGCGCCAGCAGAATGGGACAAGCTTCCTCAGATACGCAGTATTTT. Its protein is CASRMGQASSDTQYF.

V usage is TRBV6-2 or TRBV6-3 and J usage is TRBJ2-3, with D possibly being TRBD2 (5 bases). The V and J ends lost 2 bases and 4 bases respectively, with 16 bases between them. Germline lookup yields CDR1 MNHEY and CDR2 SVGEGT. CDR3 length: 16 residues. CDR3 protein: CASSYTVGMVPDTQYF. For the CDR3, the DNA is TGTGCCAGCAGTTACACGGTCGGGATGGTCCCAGATACGCAGTATTTT.

Points on this clone: The germline gene is not matched at one end of the junction; a read error may be the cause. The genes are TRBV15 and TRBJ2-7; 7 bases map to TRBD1. Per the germline V gene, CDR1 is LNHNV and CDR2 is YYDKDF (reference sequence). The CDR3 runs 15 residues. As DNA, the CDR3 is TGTGCCACCAGCGGAGACAGGGTACTACCCTACGAGCAGTACTTC. It is translated as CATSGDRVLPYEQYF.

The chain couples TRBV7-9 to TRBJ2-3; the D gene is possibly TRBD2 (6 bases). Trimming pared 2 bases from V and 2 bases from J, leaving 14 bases between. In germline, CDR1 is SEHNR, CDR2 FQNEAQ (reference sequence). The CDR3 runs 16 residues. CDR3 nucleotides: TGTGCCAGCAGCTTAAATCGGGCGGGGAACACAGATACGCAGTATTTT. It encodes CASSLNRAGNTDTQYF.

V usage is TRBV5-6 and J usage is TRBJ2-1, with TRBD2 identical over 8 bases. Germline loops: CDR1 SGHDT, CDR2 YYEEEE. This CDR3 has 16 amino acids. The V segment lost 4 bases and the J segment 3 bases; nucleotides outside the gene matches: 9. The CDR3 loop is CASSPKIGTSYNEQFF. The DNA of the CDR3 is TGTGCCAGCAGCCCTAAAATCGGGACTAGCTACAATGAGCAGTTCTTC.

This clone was recorded once. The DNA of the CDR3 is TGTGCCAGCGGGGGGGACCAGTTGGAGACCCAGTACTTC. Its translation: CASGGDQLETQYF. The chain combines TRBV2 with TRBJ2-5; 7 bases agree with TRBD2. Germline V gene sequence: CDR1 SNHLY, CDR2 FYNNEI. This CDR3 has 13 residues. J gave up 5 bases and V 8 bases, and 8 bases lay outside the gene matches.

The chain has TRBV19 and TRBJ2-4, with unresolved D. The CDR3 has 21 amino acids. The V end lost 4 bases, the J end lost 0 bases, and 28 bases lay between the germline ends. Germline CDR1 LNHDA, CDR2 SQIVND (reference sequence). The DNA of the CDR3 is TGTGCCAGTAGTACGACGACACGCAGAAACCAAGCCATATTAGCCAAAAACATTCAGTACTTC. Translation gives CASSTTTRRNQAILAKNIQYF.

The J gene is TRBJ2-7, the V gene TRBV28; weak D call: TRBD2 (5 bases). Germline V gene lookup returns CDR1 MDHEN and CDR2 SYDVKM. The CDR3 is made up of 15 amino acids. Between the trimmed V and J ends, which lost 4 bases and 4 bases, there was a span of 17 bases. Here the CDR3 reads CASSSNRPGNYEQYF. DNA for the CDR3: TGTGCCAGCAGTTCAAACCGTCCGGGAAATTACGAGCAGTACTTC.

The chain links TRBV6-5 to TRBJ1-1; D remains unclear. With 10 bases removed from V and 0 bases from J, the gap between germline ends came to 18 bases. The germline CDR1 and CDR2 sequences are MNHEY and SVGAGI. CDR3 size: 15 residues. CDR3 sequence: CATYSTQVLNTEAFF. In nucleotides, the CDR3 is TGTGCCACCTACAGCACCCAGGTGCTGAACACTGAAGCTTTCTTT.

The chain has TRBV5-6 and TRBJ2-2; 7 bases agree with TRBD1. CDR3 length equals 13 residues. The V gene end was trimmed by 5 bases and the J gene end by 5 bases; junction bases not matched to a gene: 3. Germline loops: CDR1 SGHDT, CDR2 YYEEEE. The CDR3 is CASRDRPTGELFF. DNA for the CDR3: TGTGCCAGCAGGGACAGGCCGACCGGGGAGCTGTTTTTT. Variable domain in full (rest from reference TRBV5-6 and TRBJ2-2): DAGVTQSPTHLIKTRGQQVTLRCSPKSGHDTVSWYQQALGQGPQFIFQYYEEEERQRGNFPDRFSGHQFPNYSSELNVNALLLGDSALYLCASRDRPTGELFFGEGSRLTVL.

The CDR3 DNA reads TGCGCCAGCAGCCAAGTGCTCAGGACTAGCACAGATACGCAGTATTTT. It specifies CASSQVLRTSTDTQYF. This chain uses TRBV4-1 with TRBJ2-3; maybe TRBD2 (5 bases). Germline CDR1 MGHRA, CDR2 YSYEKL. V gave up 1 base and J gave up 0 bases, with 11 bases separating them. This CDR3 is built from 16 residues.

The gene calls are TRBV14 and TRBJ1-2; D ambiguous. The V end lost 4 bases, the J end lost 6 bases, and 15 bases lay between the germline ends. The germline V gene has CDR1 SGHDN and CDR2 FVKESK. The CDR3 spans 14 residues. The CDR3 here is CASSPTRPLDGYTF. Here the CDR3 DNA reads TGTGCCAGCAGCCCCACCAGGCCTTTGGATGGCTACACCTTC.

The rearrangement links TRBV27 to TRBJ1-5; 10 bases match TRBD1. The trim removed 6 bases at V and 7 bases at J, leaving 15 bases unmatched. The CDR3 is 17 residues long. Looked up from germline, CDR1 is MNHEY and CDR2 is SMNVEV (reference sequence). The CDR3 bases are TGTGCCAGCAGCCGAATGGGACAGGGGAATCTAGGACAGCCCCAGCATTTT. Protein product: CASSRMGQGNLGQPQHF.

This chain joins TRBV24-1 and TRBJ2-2, with 8 positions matching TRBD1. J lost 5 bases, V lost 5 bases, and 12 bases had no gene match. The CDR3 extends over 17 amino acids. CDR1 and CDR2 from the germline V gene are KGHDR and SFDVKD. As DNA, the CDR3 is TGTGCCACCAGTGCTTCGCCAGGGGGCGCAGGAACCGGGGAGCTGTTTTTT. This encodes CATSASPGGAGTGELFF.

The chain combines TRBV6-5 with TRBJ1-3; TRBD1 matches at 8 bases. There are 15 residues in the CDR3. The V gene end was trimmed by 6 bases and the J gene end by 4 bases; junction bases not matched to a gene: 8. CDR1 and CDR2 from the germline V gene are MNHEY and SVGAGI. CDR3 sequence: CASRPSTGAGNTIYF. The CDR3 DNA reads as TGTGCCAGCAGGCCATCGACAGGGGCAGGAAACACCATATATTTT.

This chain uses TRBV19 with TRBJ2-1; 10 bases align to TRBD2. The ends lost 8 bases at V and 9 bases at J; junction bases unmatched: 16. Germline CDR1 reads LNHDA; CDR2 reads SQIVND (reference sequence). This CDR3 contains 16 residues. This CDR3 is CASRTPGAGGPGEQFF. CDR3 nucleotides: TGTGCCAGTCGTACGCCGGGAGCGGGAGGGCCTGGTGAGCAGTTCTTC.

The chain uses TRBV10-3 and TRBJ2-7; D might be TRBD2 (6 bases). V lost 4 bases, J lost 2 bases, and 15 bases lay in between. Germline V gene data show CDR1 as ENHRY and CDR2 as SYGVKD. This CDR3 has 15 amino acids. The CDR3 DNA follows: TGTGCCATCAGTGGCGGGGACCACTCCCCCTACGAGCAGTACTTC. Translated: CAISGGDHSPYEQYF.

This chain links TRBV2 with TRBJ2-2; D might be TRBD2 (5 bases). Germline CDR1 is SNHLY and CDR2 is FYNNEI. V lost 8 bases to trimming and J lost 1 base, with 8 bases between them. CDR3 length equals 13 residues. CDR3 region: CASSLGNTGELFF. CDR3 nucleotides: TGTGCCAGCTCACTAGGGAACACCGGGGAGCTGTTTTTT.

V is TRBV5-4 and J is TRBJ1-2; 7 bases agree with TRBD1. V gave up 4 bases and J gave up 5 bases; unmatched junction bases: 2. The CDR3 extends over 12 amino acids. In germline, CDR1 is SGHNT, CDR2 YYREEE (reference sequence). CDR3 protein: CASSETGYGYTF. The CDR3, as DNA: TGTGCCAGCAGCGAGACAGGGTATGGCTACACCTTC. Using reference TRBV5-4 and TRBJ1-2 for the parts outside the CDR3, the full variable domain is ETGVTQSPTHLIKTRGQQVTLRCSSQSGHNTVSWYQQALGQGPQFIFQYYREEENGRGNFPPRFSGLQFPNYSSELNVNALELDDSALYLCASSETGYGYTFGSGTRLTVV.

This chain links TRBV6-5 with TRBJ2-1; 7 bases align to TRBD2. This CDR3 comprises 14 residues. Germline V CDR1 and CDR2: MNHEY, SVGAGI. Trimming took 4 bases from V and 4 from J; bases not matched to a gene: 4. DNA of the CDR3: TGTGCCAGCAGTTCGGGGGGACCATACAATGAGCAGTTCTTC. It encodes CASSSGGPYNEQFF.

The chain is built from TRBV28 and TRBJ2-1, with 7 bases fitting TRBD1. Trimming at V came to 2 bases and at J to 4 bases, leaving 14 bases not matched to a gene. Germline CDR1 and CDR2: MDHEN and SYDVKM. This CDR3 comprises 18 residues. The CDR3 is CASSLPGQAAVPYNEQFF. CDR3 nucleotides: TGTGCCAGCAGTTTACCCGGACAGGCCGCGGTTCCTTACAATGAGCAGTTCTTC. Supplemented by reference TRBV28 and TRBJ2-1, the full variable domain reads DVKVTQSSRYLVKRTGEKVFLECVQDMDHENMFWYRQDPGLGLRLIYFSYDVKMKEKGDIPEGYSVSREKKERFSLILESASTNQTSMYLCASSLPGQAAVPYNEQFFGPGTRLTVL.

This chain connects TRBV5-6 to TRBJ2-1; 10 bases line up with TRBD2. Trimming cost V 5 bases and J 4 bases; bases outside gene matches: 6. CDR1 is SGHDT and CDR2 is YYEEEE in the germline V gene. This CDR3 is 15 amino acids long. The CDR3 loop reads CASSSGLAQYNEQFF. The CDR3 DNA follows: TGTGCCAGCAGTTCGGGACTAGCGCAGTACAATGAGCAGTTCTTC.

The chain uses TRBV9 and TRBJ2-5, with TRBD1 matching 7 bases. This CDR3 has 19 amino acids. Unmatched junction bases numbered 15, after V lost 0 bases and J lost 1 base. CDR1 and CDR2 (germline): SGDLS, YYNGEE. The CDR3 bases are TGTGCCAGCAGCGTAGGAGGGGGCCGCCAAATGGGCTTCCAAGAGACCCAGTACTTC. Protein product: CASSVGGGRQMGFQETQYF.

In this sample, this clone turned up once. This chain connects TRBV4-3 to TRBJ2-6, with D unclear. The CDR3 length is 16 residues. Trimming shortened V by 0 bases and J by 0 bases, and 6 bases separated the two germline ends. The germline V gene has CDR1 LGHNA and CDR2 YSLEER. The CDR3 DNA reads TGCGCCAGCAGCCAAGATATCAGCTCTGGGGCCAACGTCCTGACTTTC. It specifies CASSQDISSGANVLTF.

The J gene is TRBJ1-1, the V gene TRBV5-6; D unclear. CDR3 length equals 11 residues. Deletions cut 6 bases from V and 7 bases from J, with 10 bases between. CDR1 is SGHDT, CDR2 YYEEEE, per germline. The CDR3 DNA reads TGTGCCAGCACCCAAGGAGGTGAAGCTTTCTTT. It specifies CASTQGGEAFF. The whole variable domain, remainder taken from reference TRBV5-6 and TRBJ1-1, is DAGVTQSPTHLIKTRGQQVTLRCSPKSGHDTVSWYQQALGQGPQFIFQYYEEEERQRGNFPDRFSGHQFPNYSSELNVNALLLGDSALYLCASTQGGEAFFGQGTRLTVV.

In regard to this clone: A read error may produce the germline difference seen at one junction end. J is TRBJ1-1 and V is TRBV3-1 (or the pseudogene TRBV3-2), with D maybe TRBD1 (5 bases). The germline V gene has CDR1 LGHDT and CDR2 YNNKEL (reference sequence). The CDR3 loop spans 15 amino acids. CDR3 region: CAGSPRGALGTEAFF. Here the CDR3 DNA reads TGTGCCGGCAGCCCACGCGGGGCCCTGGGCACTGAAGCTTTCTTT.